The rows below give T cell receptor beta chains drawn from one sample of a study of cytomegalovirus exposure and HLA in healthy donors. TCRdb keeps only in-frame clones here, not all; method: immunoSEQ multiplex PCR. Counted here are about 100,000 clones, 65% to 90% occurring once; the ten biggest clones make up 1.2%. The sequenced sample consisted of PBMCs. These receptors were collected from a woman aged 18-30 years in good health and CMV-seronegative. Both conserved end residues are part of each CDR3. A D gene is named only where the DNA matches it firmly.

>TRBJ1-4|TRBV28|.
CASSFTLIEKLFF
>TRBJ1-5|TRBV30|.
CAWSGLRNQPQHF
>TRBJ2-7|TRBV9|.
CASSVDEGDEQYF
>TRBJ2-7|TRBV21-1|.
CASSKARDRGLARPYEQYF
>TRBJ1-4|TRBV4-1|.
CASSQRLNEKLFF
>TRBJ1-1|TRBV2|.
CASSAWGVRANTEAFF
>TRBJ2-7|TRBV29-1|TRBD1
CSVEGRQGLTYEQYF
>TRBJ2-7|TRBV11-3|TRBD2
CASSAGDEQYF
>TRBJ2-2|TRBV28|.
CAGSFFRQDPNTGELFF
>TRBJ1-1|TRBV19|.
CASFAGLLGMNTEAFF
>TRBJ1-1|TRBV19|.
CASSIDLLGGITEAFF
>TRBJ1-2|TRBV30|TRBD1
CAGDRGINYGYTF
>TRBJ2-3|TRBV2|TRBD2
CASKPAGGTDTQYF
>TRBJ2-3|TRBV6-4|TRBD2
CASSDSGTSGTDTQYF
>TRBJ2-5|TRBV5-6|TRBD2
CASSPTSGGQETQYF
>TRBJ2-1|TRBV7-9|.
CSSSSTGDSSSYNEQFF
>TRBJ2-5|TRBV7-6|.
CASSFGVMKTQYF
>TRBJ2-7|TRBV4-1|TRBD1
CASSLQGGQDGSYEQYF
>TRBJ1-1|TRBV7-9|.
CASIRTVPNTEAFF
>TRBJ1-4|TRBV4-3|TRBD1
CASSLGQAMAAKREKLFF
>TRBJ1-1|TRBV28|.
CASRKRSMNTEAFF
>TRBJ2-2|TRBV28|.
CASGETASVLGGELFF
>TRBJ1-1|TRBV7-6|.
CASSLVGQYANTEAFF
>TRBJ2-7|TRBV30|.
CAWSVLVTGEQYF